Listed here is a single TCR beta chain. A much larger clone sits a single nucleotide away, making a read error possible. Germline CDR1 and CDR2: DFQATT and SNEGSKA (reference sequence). The CDR3 loop spans 13 amino acids. This entry comes from a study of molecular identifiers for immune sequencing clone quantification. Each CDR3 protein is one row after TCRdb ran MiXCR on the PCR reads. Of over 100,000 distinct CDR3 sequences listed, about 32% are singletons. The specimen was naive CD8+ T cells from blood, with Jurkat cell RNA spiked in. Sample subset: FACS-sorted CD8+CD4-CCR7+CD45RA+ naive T cells. The J gene is TRBJ2-7, the V gene TRBV20-1, with TRBD2 identical over 7 bases. The TCR comes from a human donor in good health. Some libraries in this study had Jurkat cell RNA spiked in. CDR3 sequence reads: CSASGTMSYERYF. In DNA, the CDR3 is TGCAGTGCTAGTGGGACTATGTCCTACGAGCGGTACTTC.